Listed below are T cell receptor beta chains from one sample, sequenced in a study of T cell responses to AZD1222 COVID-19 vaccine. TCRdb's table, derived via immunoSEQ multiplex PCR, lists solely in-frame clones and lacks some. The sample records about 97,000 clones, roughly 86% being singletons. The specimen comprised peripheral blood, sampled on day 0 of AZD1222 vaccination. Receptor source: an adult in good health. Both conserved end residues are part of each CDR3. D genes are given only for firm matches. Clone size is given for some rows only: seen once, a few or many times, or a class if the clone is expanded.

TGCGCCAGCAGCCGCTTAGGGACAGGGGAAAATGGAAACACCATATATTTT	CASSRLGTGENGNTIYF	NA	TRBD1	TRBV4-1	TRBJ1-3
TGTGCCAGCAATTGGACAGGGGGCAGGGTCACTGAAGCTTTCTTT	CASNWTGGRVTEAFF	NA	TRBD1	TRBV25-1	TRBJ1-1
TGTGCCAGCAGCTACCGGGACAGGGAAATTAATGAGCAGTTCTTC	CASSYRDREINEQFF	NA	TRBD1	TRBV7-9	TRBJ2-1
TGTGCCAGCGAATCCCGGGACAGGGGGTATAGCAATCAGCCCCAGCATTTT	CASESRDRGYSNQPQHF	once	TRBD1	TRBV2	TRBJ1-5
TGTGCCTGGAGTGTTCCGGGGGACAGCTCTGGAAACACCATATATTTT	CAWSVPGDSSGNTIYF	NA	TRBD1	TRBV30	TRBJ1-3
TGCGCCAGCAGCCCCGGGGGAGGTTATGGCTACACCTTC	CASSPGGGYGYTF	few	NA	TRBV5-1	TRBJ1-2
TGTGCCAGCGGCGACAGGGGAGACACCGGGGAGCTGTTTTTT	CASGDRGDTGELFF	NA	TRBD1	TRBV6-5	TRBJ2-2
TGTGCCAGCAGCTACTGGCAACTAGTTTCGAGCTCCTACAATGAGCAGTTCTTC	CASSYWQLVSSSYNEQFF	NA	NA	TRBV11-3	TRBJ2-1
TGTGCCAGCAGCTTATTGGGGAACACCGGGGAGCTGTTTTTT	CASSLLGNTGELFF	NA	NA	TRBV7-2	TRBJ2-2
TGTGCCAGCAGCTTGACAGGGAGCAATCAGCCCCAGCATTTT	CASSLTGSNQPQHF	NA	TRBD1	TRBV13	TRBJ1-5
TGTGCCAGCAGAGTTAGCGGGTGGGGAGAGACCCAGTACTTC	CASRVSGWGETQYF	NA	TRBD2	TRBV7-2	TRBJ2-5
TGCGCCAGCAGCCAAGATTGGAGGGATCCCAATCAGCCCCAGCATTTT	CASSQDWRDPNQPQHF	NA	NA	TRBV4-3	TRBJ1-5
TGTGCCAGCTCACGACAGGGTGACGAGCAGTACTTC	CASSRQGDEQYF	NA	TRBD1	TRBV18	TRBJ2-7
TGCAGCGCTCGGGACAGGCGCTCCTACGAGCAGTACTTC	CSARDRRSYEQYF	NA	TRBD1	TRBV29-1	TRBJ2-7
TGCGCCAGCAGTCTGGTTGCAGGGACGGGCACTGAAGCTTTCTTT	CASSLVAGTGTEAFF	NA	NA	TRBV5-1	TRBJ1-1
TGTGCCATCAGTGTGTTAGCGGAGAACACCGGGGAGCTGTTTTTT	CAISVLAENTGELFF	once	NA	TRBV10-3	TRBJ2-2
TGTGCCAGCAGTTTGGGGACGGCAGAAAATCAGTTCTTC	CASSLGTAENQFF	NA	NA	TRBV12-3/TRBV12-4	TRBJ2-1
TGTGCCAGCAGCCAAGAAACACCTACTAACTATGGCTACACCTTC	CASSQETPTNYGYTF	NA	NA	TRBV4-2	TRBJ1-2
TGTGCCAGCTCACCTGCGGAGACCCAGTACTTC	CASSPAETQYF	NA	NA	TRBV18	TRBJ2-5
TGTGCCATCAGTGAGGAGCGGGGTATAATGAACACTGAAGCTTTCTTT	CAISEERGIMNTEAFF	few	NA	TRBV10-3	TRBJ1-1
TGTGCCAGCAGTTCCGCGACTAGCAGCGAGCAGTACTTC	CASSSATSSEQYF	NA	TRBD2	TRBV28	TRBJ2-7
TGCGCCAGCAGCTTGGAACTAGCGACAGATACGCAGTATTTT	CASSLELATDTQYF	NA	TRBD2	TRBV5-1	TRBJ2-3
TGTGCCAGCAGTTTAACAGGGAATCAGCCCCAGCATTTT	CASSLTGNQPQHF	NA	NA	TRBV12-3/TRBV12-4	TRBJ1-5
TGTGCCAGCAGTGAAGTATTGACTAACACCGGGGAGCTGTTTTTT	CASSEVLTNTGELFF	NA	NA	TRBV6-1	TRBJ2-2
TGCAGTGCTAGTCCTATCGGGGAAAAACTGTTTTTT	CSASPIGEKLFF	NA	NA	TRBV20-1	TRBJ1-4
TGTGCCAGCAGTCATCTCGACGCTTTCTTT	CASSHLDAFF	NA	NA	TRBV28	TRBJ1-1
TGTGCCAGCCGTACGTCACCCTCCTACGAGCAGTACTTC	CASRTSPSYEQYF	NA	NA	TRBV28	TRBJ2-7
TGCGCCAGCAGCCAGGGAACAGGGGGCTCTGGAAACACCATATATTTT	CASSQGTGGSGNTIYF	NA	TRBD1	TRBV4-3	TRBJ1-3
TGTGCCAGCAGCTCGGGACTAGTTAAAACCTACGAGCAGTACTTC	CASSSGLVKTYEQYF	NA	TRBD2	TRBV3-1/TRBV3-2	TRBJ2-7
TGTGCCAGCAGCTTGGGCGGGGTGGCGGAGCAGTTCTTC	CASSLGGVAEQFF	NA	NA	TRBV7-3	TRBJ2-1
TGTGCTAGCAGCTTAGGAAGCGTCTCCTACAATGAGCAGTTCTTC	CASSLGSVSYNEQFF	NA	NA	TRBV7-7	TRBJ2-1
TGTGCCAGCAGCCAAGGGCTGGGGGGGATACCTTCACCCCTCCACTTT	CASSQGLGGIPSPLHF	NA	NA	TRBV3-1/TRBV3-2	TRBJ1-6
TGTGCCAGCAGTAACCGACTAGTCTCCTACAATGAGCAGTTCTTC	CASSNRLVSYNEQFF	NA	NA	TRBV6-2/TRBV6-3	TRBJ2-1
TGTGCCTGGAGTTTAGGGTCCTACGAGCAGTACTTC	CAWSLGSYEQYF	NA	NA	TRBV30	TRBJ2-7
TGTGCCTGGATCGGCCCCCCATTTGAGGGGAACACTGAAGCTTTCTTT	CAWIGPPFEGNTEAFF	NA	NA	TRBV30	TRBJ1-1
TGTGCCAGCAGCTTAAGCGGGAGCAATGAGCAGTTCTTC	CASSLSGSNEQFF	NA	TRBD2	TRBV11-3	TRBJ2-1